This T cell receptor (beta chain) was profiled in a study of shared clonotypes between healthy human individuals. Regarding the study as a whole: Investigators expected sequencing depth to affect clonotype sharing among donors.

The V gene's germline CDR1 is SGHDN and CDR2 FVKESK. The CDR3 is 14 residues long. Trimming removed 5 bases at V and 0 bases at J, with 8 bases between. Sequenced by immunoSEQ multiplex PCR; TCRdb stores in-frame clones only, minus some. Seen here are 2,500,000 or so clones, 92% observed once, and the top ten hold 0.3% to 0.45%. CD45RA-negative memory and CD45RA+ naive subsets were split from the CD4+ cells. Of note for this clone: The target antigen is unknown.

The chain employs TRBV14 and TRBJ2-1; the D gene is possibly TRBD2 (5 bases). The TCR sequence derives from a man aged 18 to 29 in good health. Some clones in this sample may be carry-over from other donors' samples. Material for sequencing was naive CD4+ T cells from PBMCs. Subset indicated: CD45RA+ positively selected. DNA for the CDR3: TGTGCCAGCAGCAAAACTAGCTCCTACAATGAGCAGTTCTTC. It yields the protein CASSKTSSYNEQFF.